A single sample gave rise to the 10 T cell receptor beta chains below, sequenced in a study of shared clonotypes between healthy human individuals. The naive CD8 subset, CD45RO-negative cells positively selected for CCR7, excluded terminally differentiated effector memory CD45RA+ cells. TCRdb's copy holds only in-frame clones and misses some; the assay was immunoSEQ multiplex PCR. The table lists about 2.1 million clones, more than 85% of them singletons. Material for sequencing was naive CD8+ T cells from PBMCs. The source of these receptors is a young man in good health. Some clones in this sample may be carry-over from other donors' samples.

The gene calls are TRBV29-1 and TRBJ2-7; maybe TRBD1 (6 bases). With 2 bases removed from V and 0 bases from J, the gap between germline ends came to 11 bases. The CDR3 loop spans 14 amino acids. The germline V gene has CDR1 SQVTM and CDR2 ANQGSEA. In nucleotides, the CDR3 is TGCAGCGTTGAAATCCGGGACACCTCCTACGAGCAGTACTTC. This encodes CSVEIRDTSYEQYF.

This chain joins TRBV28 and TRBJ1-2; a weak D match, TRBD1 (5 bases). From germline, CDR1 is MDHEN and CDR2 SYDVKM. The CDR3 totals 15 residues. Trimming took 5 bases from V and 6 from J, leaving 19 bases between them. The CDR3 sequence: CASSPPEGWAHGYTF. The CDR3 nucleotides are TGTGCCAGCAGTCCACCGGAGGGGTGGGCCCATGGCTACACCTTC.

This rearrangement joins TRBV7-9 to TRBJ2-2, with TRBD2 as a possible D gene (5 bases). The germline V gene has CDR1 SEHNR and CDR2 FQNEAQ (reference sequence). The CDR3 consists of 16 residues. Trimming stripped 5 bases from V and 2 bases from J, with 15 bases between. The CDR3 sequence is CASSPSRDPNTGELFF. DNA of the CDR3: TGTGCCAGCAGCCCTTCGAGGGATCCAAACACCGGGGAGCTGTTTTTT.

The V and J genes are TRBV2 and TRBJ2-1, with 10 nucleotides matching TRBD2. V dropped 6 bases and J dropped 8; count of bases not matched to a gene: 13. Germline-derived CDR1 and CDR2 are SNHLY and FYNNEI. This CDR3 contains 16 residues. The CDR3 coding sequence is TGTGCCAGCAGGCCCACGGCTAGCGGGAGTGGATATGAGCAGTTCTTC. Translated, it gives CASRPTASGSGYEQFF. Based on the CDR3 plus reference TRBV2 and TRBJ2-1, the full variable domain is EPEVTQTPSHQVTQMGQEVILRCVPISNHLYFYWYRQILGQKVEFLVSFYNNEISEKSEIFDDQFSVERPDGSNFTLKIRSTKLEDSAMYFCASRPTASGSGYEQFFGPGTRLTVL.

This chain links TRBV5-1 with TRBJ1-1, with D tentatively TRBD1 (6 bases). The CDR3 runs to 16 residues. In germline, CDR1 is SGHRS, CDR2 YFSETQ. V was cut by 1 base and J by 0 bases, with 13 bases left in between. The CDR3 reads CASSLYRGQVNTEAFF. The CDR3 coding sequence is TGCGCCAGCAGCTTGTATCGGGGGCAGGTGAACACTGAAGCTTTCTTT.

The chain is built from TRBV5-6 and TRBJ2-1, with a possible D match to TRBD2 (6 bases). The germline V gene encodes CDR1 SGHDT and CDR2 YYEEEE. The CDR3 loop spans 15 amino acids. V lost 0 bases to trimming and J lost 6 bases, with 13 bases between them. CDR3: CASSLGLGGLNEQFF. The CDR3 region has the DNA TGTGCCAGCAGCTTGGGACTAGGTGGTCTCAATGAGCAGTTCTTC. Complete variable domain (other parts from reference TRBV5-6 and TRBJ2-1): DAGVTQSPTHLIKTRGQQVTLRCSPKSGHDTVSWYQQALGQGPQFIFQYYEEEERQRGNFPDRFSGHQFPNYSSELNVNALLLGDSALYLCASSLGLGGLNEQFFGPGTRLTVL.

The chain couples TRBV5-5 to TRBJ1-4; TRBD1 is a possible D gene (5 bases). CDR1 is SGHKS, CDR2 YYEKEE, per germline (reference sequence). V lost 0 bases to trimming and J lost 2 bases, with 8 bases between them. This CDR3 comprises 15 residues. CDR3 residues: CASSLGWGTNEKLFF. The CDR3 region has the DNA TGTGCCAGCAGCTTGGGGTGGGGGACTAATGAAAAACTGTTTTTT.

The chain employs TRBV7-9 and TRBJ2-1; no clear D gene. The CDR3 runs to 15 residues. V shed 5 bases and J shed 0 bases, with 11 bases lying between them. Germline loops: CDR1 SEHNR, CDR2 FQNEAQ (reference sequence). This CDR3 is CASSPKLTSYNEQFF. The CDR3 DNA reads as TGTGCCAGCAGCCCCAAGCTCACCTCCTACAATGAGCAGTTCTTC.

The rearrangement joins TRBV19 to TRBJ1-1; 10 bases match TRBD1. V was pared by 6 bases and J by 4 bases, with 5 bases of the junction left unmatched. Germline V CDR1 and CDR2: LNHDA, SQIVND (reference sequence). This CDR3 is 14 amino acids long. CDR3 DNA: TGTGCCAGTAGGGCCGGGACAGGGGCCACTGAAGCTTTCTTT. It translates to CASRAGTGATEAFF.

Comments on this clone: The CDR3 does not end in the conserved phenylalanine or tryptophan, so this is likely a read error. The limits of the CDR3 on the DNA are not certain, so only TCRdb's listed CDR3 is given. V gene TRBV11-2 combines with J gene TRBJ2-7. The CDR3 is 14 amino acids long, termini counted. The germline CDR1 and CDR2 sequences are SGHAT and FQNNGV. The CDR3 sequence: CASSLVGSFGAETI.